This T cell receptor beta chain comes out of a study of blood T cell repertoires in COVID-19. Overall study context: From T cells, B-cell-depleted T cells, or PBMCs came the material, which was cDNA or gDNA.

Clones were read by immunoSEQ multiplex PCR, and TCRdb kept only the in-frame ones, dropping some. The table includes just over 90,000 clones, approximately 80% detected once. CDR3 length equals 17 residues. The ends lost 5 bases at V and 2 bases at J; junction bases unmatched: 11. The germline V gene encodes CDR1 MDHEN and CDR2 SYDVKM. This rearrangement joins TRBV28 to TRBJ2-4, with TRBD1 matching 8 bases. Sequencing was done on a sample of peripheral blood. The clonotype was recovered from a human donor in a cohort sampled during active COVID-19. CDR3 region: CASSQHQGARTKNIQYF. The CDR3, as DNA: TGTGCCAGCAGTCAGCACCAGGGGGCGCGAACCAAAAACATTCAGTACTTC.